Following are 25 T cell receptor beta chains from one sample sequenced in a study of Ad26.COV2.S vaccination and SARS-CoV-2 variants. Treatment of the sample: over 15 received Ad26.COV2.S at low or high dose, single or two shots; several received placebo; per-sample allocation not given. The investigators took samples on day 63 after the first vaccine or placebo injection. Generated by immunoSEQ multiplex PCR, the TCRdb table keeps only in-frame clones and is missing some. The sample carries a few hundred thousand clones, roughly 90% recorded once. Sequences were derived from peripheral blood, sampled in a trial of Ad26.COV2.S vaccine versus placebo. The receptor source for this set is a person aged 18-60 years who received the Ad26.COV2.S COVID-19 vaccine or a placebo.

This clone was found a few times. The chain carries TRBV5-4 and TRBJ2-7; a weak D match, TRBD1 (6 bases). V was trimmed by 4 bases and J by 0 bases, leaving 11 bases between them. The CDR3 totals 14 residues. In germline, CDR1 is SGHNT, CDR2 YYREEE (reference sequence). CDR3: CASSHRDTSYEQYV. In nucleotides, the CDR3 is TGTGCCAGCAGCCACCGGGACACCTCCTACGAGCAGTACGTC.

This clone was found once. The V call is TRBV5-5, the J call TRBJ2-6; D is ambiguous. This CDR3 comprises 14 residues. Germline CDR1 reads SGHKS; CDR2 reads YYEKEE (reference sequence). V lost 6 bases, J lost 0 bases, and 7 bases lay in between. CDR3 residues: CASTRISGANVLTF. The CDR3, as DNA: TGTGCCAGCACCCGAATCTCTGGGGCCAACGTCCTGACTTTC.

The V call is TRBV5-1, the J call TRBJ1-6, with D uncertain. The V gene lost 0 bases and the J gene lost 9 bases, with 10 bases spanning the gap. The CDR3 length is 14 residues. Germline-derived CDR1 and CDR2 are SGHRS and YFSETQ. The DNA for the CDR3 is TGCGCCAGCAGCTTGGGGGAATTAGGTTCACCCCTCCACTTT. Amino acid sequence: CASSLGELGSPLHF.

This chain joins TRBV19 and TRBJ1-6; D call uncertain. The CDR3 runs 18 residues. Trimming removed 1 base at V and 7 bases at J, with 20 bases between. Per the germline V gene, CDR1 is LNHDA and CDR2 is SQIVND (reference sequence). The CDR3 sequence: CASSIVTAGSSINSPLHF. The CDR3 nucleotides are TGTGCCAGTAGTATAGTAACGGCGGGCAGCTCGATAAATTCACCCCTCCACTTT.

J is TRBJ1-5 and V is TRBV27; weak D call: TRBD1 (5 bases). V was trimmed by 7 bases and J by 6 bases, leaving 16 bases between them. This CDR3 is built from 14 residues. The germline V gene encodes CDR1 MNHEY and CDR2 SMNVEV (reference sequence). The CDR3 coding sequence is TGTGCCAGCAAGGTGGGACTCAAGGGTCAGCCCCAGCATTTT. This encodes CASKVGLKGQPQHF.

This sequence joins TRBV7-3 and TRBJ2-2, with 8 positions matching TRBD2. The CDR3 contains 18 residues. Per germline, CDR1 SGHTA and CDR2 FQGTGA. Trimming took 0 bases from V and 5 from J; bases not matched to a gene: 11. CDR3 bases: TGTGCCAGCAGCTTAACGGACGGGAGCGGGAGAAGTACCGGGGAGCTGTTTTTT. It encodes CASSLTDGSGRSTGELFF.

The chain carries TRBV5-4 and TRBJ2-1; D is perhaps TRBD2 (7 bases). Germline lookup yields CDR1 SGHNT and CDR2 YYREEE (reference sequence). Trimming left V 5 bases short and J 1 base short, with 19 bases between. This CDR3 contains 17 residues. The CDR3 here is CASRGGAPQQSYNEQFF. DNA for the CDR3: TGTGCCAGCAGGGGGGGGGCTCCTCAACAGTCCTACAATGAGCAGTTCTTC.

The chain's CDR3 is CASSPGGPYGYTF. The DNA for the CDR3 is TGTGCCAGCAGCCCCGGTGGGCCCTATGGCTACACCTTC. The gene calls are TRBV11-2 and TRBJ1-2; no definite D call. The CDR3 spans 13 residues. The V gene's germline CDR1 is SGHAT and CDR2 FQNNGV. Trimming removed 5 bases at V and 4 bases at J, with 11 bases between.

The chain carries TRBV28 and TRBJ1-3, with 10 bases that match TRBD1. CDR1 and CDR2 (germline): MDHEN, SYDVKM. The junction had 5 bases not matched to a gene; V was cut back by 6 bases and J by 3 bases. The CDR3 consists of 15 residues. For the CDR3, the DNA is TGTGCCAGCAGGGGGGGACAGGGGATTGGAAACACCATATATTTT. Translating gives CASRGGQGIGNTIYF.

The CDR3 nucleotides are TGTGCCAGCAGCTTCCCCAAAGAAGCGGGAGCTGAAGAGACCCAGTACTTC. Protein product: CASSFPKEAGAEETQYF. This chain connects TRBV7-2 to TRBJ2-5; 8 nucleotides align to TRBD2. Germline loops: CDR1 SGHTA, CDR2 FQGNSA. Trimming took 3 bases from V and 3 from J; bases not matched to a gene: 12. This CDR3 has 17 amino acids.

The V call is TRBV6-5, the J call TRBJ2-5, with D perhaps TRBD1 or TRBD2 (6 bases each). The CDR3 sequence is 13 residues long. Germline assignment: CDR1 MNHEY and CDR2 SVGAGI. V shed 2 bases and J shed 4 bases, with 8 bases lying between them. CDR3 protein: CASSYEGGETQYF. In DNA form, the CDR3 reads TGTGCCAGCAGTTACGAGGGGGGAGAGACCCAGTACTTC.

The chain is built from TRBV30 and TRBJ1-1; a possible D gene is TRBD1 (5 bases). With 1 base removed from V and 0 bases from J, the gap between germline ends came to 15 bases. CDR3 length: 16 amino acids. Germline assignment: CDR1 GTSNPN and CDR2 SVGIG (reference sequence). The CDR3 reads CAWSGGSRALNTEAFF. CDR3 coding DNA: TGTGCCTGGAGTGGGGGGAGCAGGGCCCTGAACACTGAAGCTTTCTTT.

The rearrangement links TRBV4-3 to TRBJ1-4; weak D call: TRBD1 (5 bases). The germline V gene has CDR1 LGHNA and CDR2 YSLEER. This CDR3 comprises 18 residues. V lost 4 bases and J lost 7, with 25 bases in between. CDR3 coding DNA: TGCGCCAGCAGCCCTGCCGGAGGGGCGCCCGGTCGGGGTGAAAAACTGTTTTTT. Amino acid sequence: CASSPAGGAPGRGEKLFF.

This sequence joins TRBV2 and TRBJ1-4; 7 nucleotides match TRBD1. The germline CDR1 and CDR2 sequences are SNHLY and FYNNEI. This CDR3 comprises 13 residues. After removal of 6 bases from V and 10 bases from J, the junction contained 8 bases not matched to a gene. The chain's CDR3 is CASSRQGPGKLFF. The CDR3, as DNA: TGTGCCAGCAGCCGACAGGGTCCGGGAAAACTGTTTTTT.

The chain is built from TRBV6-2 or TRBV6-3 and TRBJ2-7; 8 bases fit TRBD1. CDR1 is MNHEY, CDR2 SVGEGT, per germline. The junction had 3 bases not matched to a gene; V was cut back by 2 bases and J by 6 bases. The CDR3 consists of 13 residues. The CDR3 DNA follows: TGTGCCAGCAGTTACCCCGACAGGGGCGAGCAGTACTTC. Its protein product is CASSYPDRGEQYF.

This chain links TRBV4-3 with TRBJ2-3; 10 bases line up with TRBD2. The V segment lost 6 bases and the J segment 1 base; nucleotides outside the gene matches: 13. The V gene's germline CDR1 is LGHNA and CDR2 YSLEER. The CDR3 has 18 residues. In DNA, the CDR3 is TGCGCCAGCAGTCCCCTGGGAGCGGGAGGGCCGGGCACAGATACGCAGTATTTT. This gives the protein CASSPLGAGGPGTDTQYF.

V is TRBV15 and J is TRBJ2-5, with D possibly being TRBD1 (5 bases). Germline CDR1 LNHNV, CDR2 YYDKDF (reference sequence). The CDR3 sequence is 12 residues long. Trimming removed 1 base at V and 5 bases at J, with 5 bases between. This CDR3 reads CATSRGGETQYF. The CDR3 nucleotides are TGTGCCACCAGCAGAGGGGGCGAGACCCAGTACTTC.

This chain uses TRBV5-6 with TRBJ1-6; D not certain. V lost 4 bases and J 6 bases, leaving 14 bases between the germline ends. In germline, CDR1 is SGHDT, CDR2 YYEEEE. This CDR3 spans 15 amino acids. The CDR3 reads CASSDVPGGNSPLHF. The CDR3 DNA reads as TGTGCCAGCAGCGATGTTCCCGGAGGTAATTCACCCCTCCACTTT.

This chain uses TRBV29-1 with TRBJ1-2; 7 bases align to TRBD1. V shed 6 bases and J 0 bases; nucleotides not matched to a gene: 4. This CDR3 is built from 13 residues. Germline assignment: CDR1 SQVTM and CDR2 ANQGSEA. CDR3: CSVGDRSNYGYTF. The CDR3 region has the DNA TGCAGCGTGGGGGACAGATCTAACTATGGCTACACCTTC.

In its sample, this clone was seen once. The chain has TRBV19 and TRBJ2-1; the match to TRBD1 covers 9 bases. This CDR3 has 14 amino acids. With V trimmed by 5 bases and J by 6 bases, 5 bases remained unmatched. Germline CDR1 and CDR2: LNHDA and SQIVND (reference sequence). The CDR3 here is CASSAGTGFNEQFF. The CDR3, as DNA: TGTGCCAGTAGTGCCGGGACAGGGTTCAATGAGCAGTTCTTC.

V and J are TRBV30 and TRBJ2-2; 8 nucleotides agree with TRBD2. The CDR3 totals 15 residues. Germline V gives CDR1 GTSNPN, CDR2 SVGIG (reference sequence). V lost 1 base and J lost 6; bases outside the gene matches: 7. DNA for the CDR3: TGTGCCTGGAGTGGAATAGCGGGACGGGCCGGGGAGCTGTTTTTT. Residues: CAWSGIAGRAGELFF.

The CDR3 sequence: CASSPQGNGWNTEAFF. As DNA, the CDR3 is TGTGCCAGCAGCCCACAGGGGAATGGGTGGAACACTGAAGCTTTCTTT. This rearrangement joins TRBV9 to TRBJ1-1; 7 nucleotides agree with TRBD1. V trimming: 4 bases; J trimming: 1 base; junction bases outside the gene matches: 10. The germline CDR1 and CDR2 sequences are SGDLS and YYNGEE. CDR3 size: 16 residues.

The genes are TRBV24-1 and TRBJ1-5, with D unresolved. V was shortened by 0 bases and J by 9 bases, with 5 bases between the two germline ends. The CDR3 extends over 12 amino acids. The germline gives CDR1 KGHDR, CDR2 SFDVKD. CDR3 sequence (DNA): TGTGCCACCAGTGATTTGACGGGGCCCCAGCATTTT. It encodes CATSDLTGPQHF.

The rearrangement joins TRBV7-6 to TRBJ1-4, with no clear D. CDR3 length: 16 amino acids. V shed 2 bases and J shed 5 bases, with 15 bases lying between them. Germline V gene sequence: CDR1 SGHVS, CDR2 FNYEAQ. The CDR3 sequence: CASSLRIPRQNEKLFF. CDR3 nucleotides: TGTGCCAGCAGCTTACGAATCCCACGTCAAAATGAAAAACTGTTTTTT.

V usage is TRBV19 and J usage is TRBJ1-1; TRBD1 is a possible D gene (6 bases). Germline V gene lookup returns CDR1 LNHDA and CDR2 SQIVND (reference sequence). This CDR3 spans 14 amino acids. V lost 5 bases and J 5 bases, leaving 15 bases between the germline ends. CDR3 coding DNA: TGTGCCAGTAGTGGGGGCCAGAAGGGAACTGAAGCTTTCTTT. Translated: CASSGGQKGTEAFF.